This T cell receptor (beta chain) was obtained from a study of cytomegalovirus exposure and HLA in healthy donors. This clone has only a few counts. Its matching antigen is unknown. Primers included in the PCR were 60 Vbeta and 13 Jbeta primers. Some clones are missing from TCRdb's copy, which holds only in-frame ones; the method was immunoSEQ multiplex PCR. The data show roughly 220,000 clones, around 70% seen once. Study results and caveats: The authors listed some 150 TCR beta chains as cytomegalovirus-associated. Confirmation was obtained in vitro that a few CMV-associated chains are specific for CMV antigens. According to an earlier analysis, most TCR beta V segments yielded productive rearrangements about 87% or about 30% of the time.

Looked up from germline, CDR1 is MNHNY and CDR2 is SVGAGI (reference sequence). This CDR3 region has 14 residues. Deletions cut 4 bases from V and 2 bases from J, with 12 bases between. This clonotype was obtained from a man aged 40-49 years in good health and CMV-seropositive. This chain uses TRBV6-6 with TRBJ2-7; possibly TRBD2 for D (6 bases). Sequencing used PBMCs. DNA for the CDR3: TGTGCCAGCAGTTCGCGGGACCCTACCTACGAGCAGTACTTC. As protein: CASSSRDPTYEQYF.